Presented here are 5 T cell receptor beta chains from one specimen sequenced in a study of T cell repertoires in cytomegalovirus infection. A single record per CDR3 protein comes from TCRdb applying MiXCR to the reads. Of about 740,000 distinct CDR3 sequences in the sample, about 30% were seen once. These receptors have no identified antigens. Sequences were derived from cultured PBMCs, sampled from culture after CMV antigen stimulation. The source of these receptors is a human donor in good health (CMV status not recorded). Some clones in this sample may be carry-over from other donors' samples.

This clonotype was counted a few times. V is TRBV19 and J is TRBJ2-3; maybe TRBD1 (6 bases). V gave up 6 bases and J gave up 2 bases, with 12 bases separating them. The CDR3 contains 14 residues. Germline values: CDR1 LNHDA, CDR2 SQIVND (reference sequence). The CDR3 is CASRDSGVTDTQYF. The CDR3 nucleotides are TGTGCCAGTAGGGACAGTGGGGTCACAGATACGCAGTATTTT.

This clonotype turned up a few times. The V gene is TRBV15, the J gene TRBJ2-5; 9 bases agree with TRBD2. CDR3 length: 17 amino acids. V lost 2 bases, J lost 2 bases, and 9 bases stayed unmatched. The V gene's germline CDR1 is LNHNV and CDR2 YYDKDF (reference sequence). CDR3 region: CATSRRLAEFGQETQYF. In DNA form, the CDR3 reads TGTGCCACCAGCAGACGACTAGCGGAGTTTGGACAAGAGACCCAGTACTTC.

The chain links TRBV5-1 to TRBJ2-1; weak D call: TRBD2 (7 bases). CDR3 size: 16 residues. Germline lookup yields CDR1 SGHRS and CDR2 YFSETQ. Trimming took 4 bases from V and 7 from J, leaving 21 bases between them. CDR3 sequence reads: CASSTLEGGGGNEQFF. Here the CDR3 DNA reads TGCGCCAGCAGCACCCTCGAGGGGGGGGGCGGAAATGAGCAGTTCTTC.

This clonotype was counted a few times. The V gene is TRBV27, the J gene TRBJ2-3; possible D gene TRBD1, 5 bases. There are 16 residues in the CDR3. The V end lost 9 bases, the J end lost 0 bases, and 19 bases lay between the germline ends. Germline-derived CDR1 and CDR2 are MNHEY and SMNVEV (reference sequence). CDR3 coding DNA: TGTGCCAGTTCCCCCTGGGGCGAAACTAGCACAGATACGCAGTATTTT. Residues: CASSPWGETSTDTQYF.

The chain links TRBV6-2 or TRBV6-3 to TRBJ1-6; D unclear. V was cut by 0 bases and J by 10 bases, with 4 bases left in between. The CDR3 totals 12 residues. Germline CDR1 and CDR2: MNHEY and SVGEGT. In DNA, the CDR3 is TGTGCCAGCAGTTACTCGAACTCACCCCTCCACTTT. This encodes CASSYSNSPLHF.